This T cell receptor (beta chain) originates from a study of T-cell memory formation after mild COVID-19. Study in general: TCR clustering was largely donor specific.

A word on this clonotype: Its target is not known.

Study results and limitations: Clones that contracted from day 15 to 85 were balanced CD4/CD8, while later expanders leaned CD4+. Most CD4+ clones that shrank were in CM and EM, while CD8+ ones turned up in EMRA.

From 5'RACE with constant-segment primers came TCR alpha and TCR beta cDNA libraries that carried sample barcodes and UMIs. MiXCR was run by TCRdb on the 5' RACE reads, yielding one entry per CDR3 protein. The table includes just under 550,000 distinct CDR3 sequences, about a fifth detected once. The ends were cut back, 4 bases at V and 12 bases at J, with 16 bases in the middle. The germline CDR1 and CDR2 sequences are LNHDA and SQIVND (reference sequence). The CDR3 spans 13 residues. This TCR was sampled from an adult woman who had mild COVID-19 (a few samples of this study predate the infection). Cell type and time point are not known. The material sequenced was PBMCs or a T cell subset sorted from them (not recorded which). This chain joins TRBV19 and TRBJ2-1; weak D call: TRBD1 (5 bases). CDR3 DNA: TGTGCCAGTAGTACCGACACCACCCAGGGGCAGTTCTTC. It codes for CASSTDTTQGQFF.